This T cell receptor beta chain comes out of a study of shared clonotypes between healthy human individuals. The assay was immunoSEQ multiplex PCR, and TCRdb's table has in-frame clones only and misses some. In the table there are millions of clones, around 93% of which are singletons. CD45RO negativity and positive selection for CCR7 defined naive CD8 cells, a population that excluded terminally differentiated effector memory CD45RA+ cells. This CDR3 comprises 17 residues. Germline V gene sequence: CDR1 SNHLY, CDR2 FYNNEI. V trimming: 7 bases; J trimming: 5 bases; junction bases outside the gene matches: 15.

V usage is TRBV2 and J usage is TRBJ2-7, with TRBD2 matching 12 bases. The origin of this receptor is a man between 18 and 35 years old in good health. Some clones in this sample may be carry-over from other donors' samples. Sample: naive CD8+ T cells from PBMCs. The CDR3 protein is CASKSRLAGASSHEQYF. In DNA form, the CDR3 reads TGTGCCAGCAAGTCACGACTAGCGGGAGCTTCTTCCCACGAGCAGTACTTC.